One and the same sample provided the 7 T cell receptor beta chains below, sequenced in a study of shared clonotypes between healthy human individuals. Clones were read by immunoSEQ multiplex PCR, and TCRdb kept only the in-frame ones, dropping some. The top ten clones hold 0.61% of a sample with about 1.1 million clones, more than 75% of them seen once. The sequencing input was memory CD4+ T cells from PBMCs. The subset is: CD45RA-negative fraction. The receptors were sampled from a man aged 18 to 30 in good health. Some clones in this sample may be carry-over from other donors' samples.

This clone was seen only a few times. The chain links TRBV7-6 to TRBJ1-1, with unresolved D. Germline CDR1 reads SGHVS; CDR2 reads FNYEAQ. With 5 bases removed from V and 1 base from J, the gap between germline ends came to 8 bases. The CDR3 sequence is 13 residues long. As DNA, the CDR3 is TGTGCCAGCAGCAAACTTAGGAACACTGAAGCTTTCTTT. This gives the protein CASSKLRNTEAFF.

This clone occurred once. The chain is built from TRBV7-2 and TRBJ1-1, with D possibly being TRBD1 (6 bases). Trimming removed 0 bases from V and 4 bases from J, with 9 bases in between. CDR1 and CDR2 from the germline V gene are SGHTA and FQGNSA. This CDR3 region has 14 residues. The CDR3 DNA reads TGTGCCAGCAGCTTAGCGCGGGGGGCCACTGAAGCTTTCTTT. Translating gives CASSLARGATEAFF.

The chain has TRBV5-1 and TRBJ1-1; TRBD1 aligns across 8 bases. The CDR3 loop spans 17 amino acids. CDR1 is SGHRS and CDR2 is YFSETQ in the germline V gene. Germline trimming cut 0 bases from V and 6 bases from J; bases unmatched to any gene: 13. The CDR3 nucleotides read TGCGCCAGCAGCTTGGACCAGGCAGGGGGCGGAGGGGCTGAAGCTTTCTTT. Protein: CASSLDQAGGGGAEAFF. Combining the CDR3 with reference TRBV5-1 and TRBJ1-1 gives the whole variable domain KAGVTQTPRYLIKTRGQQVTLSCSPISGHRSVSWYQQTPGQGLQFLFEYFSETQRNKGNFPGRFSGRQFSNSRSEMNVSTLELGDSALYLCASSLDQAGGGGAEAFFGQGTRLTVV.

The chain is built from TRBV28 and TRBJ2-7; D may be TRBD1 or TRBD2 (5 bases each). The CDR3 has 15 amino acids. The V end lost 10 bases, the J end lost 5 bases, and 24 bases lay between the germline ends. CDR1 MDHEN and CDR2 SYDVKM come from the germline V gene. CDR3: CATNRVGVIGHEQYF. CDR3 nucleotides: TGTGCCACCAATAGGGTGGGGGTGATCGGGCACGAGCAGTACTTC. Full variable domain (remainder filled in from reference TRBV28 and TRBJ2-7): DVKVTQSSRYLVKRTGEKVFLECVQDMDHENMFWYRQDPGLGLRLIYFSYDVKMKEKGDIPEGYSVSREKKERFSLILESASTNQTSMYLCATNRVGVIGHEQYFGPGTRLTVT.

The chain employs TRBV20-1 and TRBJ2-2; no reliable D call. V was cut by 3 bases and J by 7 bases, with 6 bases left in between. The CDR3 extends over 11 amino acids. The germline V gene encodes CDR1 DFQATT and CDR2 SNEGSKA (reference sequence). The CDR3: CSASSHGELFF. The CDR3 coding sequence is TGCAGTGCTAGTTCCCACGGGGAGCTGTTTTTT.

The rearrangement links TRBV14 to TRBJ1-1; unclear D gene. Germline values: CDR1 SGHDN, CDR2 FVKESK. Deletions cut 10 bases from V and 4 bases from J, with 10 bases between. The CDR3 extends over 11 amino acids. The CDR3 region is CAIGESTEAFF. DNA of the CDR3: TGTGCCATCGGGGAGAGCACTGAAGCTTTCTTT.

The J gene is TRBJ1-2, the V gene TRBV28; TRBD1 might be the D (6 bases). The CDR3 has 14 residues. CDR1 is MDHEN, CDR2 SYDVKM, per germline. Trimming took 6 bases from V and 2 from J, leaving 13 bases between them. The CDR3 DNA is TGTGCCAGCAGGTTACAGGGCACAAACTATGGCTACACCTTC. Amino acid sequence: CASRLQGTNYGYTF.